The 12 T cell receptor beta chains below come from one sample, sequenced in a study of blood T cell repertoires in COVID-19 (dated by TCRdb to 2020 to 2022). Receptor libraries were prepared by the immunoSEQ multiplex PCR assay. The table was pulled from immuneACCESS by TCRdb, which kept in-frame rearrangements only. Such tables lose some clones; where checked, under half of the loss comes from unresolved V genes, and the rest has no known cause. Recorded for this sample are some 270,000 clones; about 83% of them occurred a single time. More than 1.5% of the sample is taken by the ten largest. Material: peripheral blood. Every receptor here comes from a woman aged 40 to 49 who had recovered from COVID-19.

This clone has just one count. V usage is TRBV28 and J usage is TRBJ1-2; a possible D gene is TRBD1 (5 bases). The CDR3 runs 16 residues. V lost 7 bases to trimming and J lost 0 bases, with 18 bases between them. The V gene's germline CDR1 is MDHEN and CDR2 SYDVKM. The CDR3 nucleotides read TGTGCCAGCATACGCCGGGGGACGAGCGCTAACTATGGCTACACCTTC. Its protein is CASIRRGTSANYGYTF.

This clone appeared a single time. CDR3 residues: CASIVRGRSNTIYF. The DNA for the CDR3 is TGTGCCAGCATAGTAAGGGGAAGGTCCAACACCATATATTTT. The chain employs TRBV5-6 and TRBJ1-3; tentatively, D is TRBD1 (5 bases). Germline CDR1 reads SGHDT; CDR2 reads YYEEEE. CDR3 length: 14 residues. Trimming took 6 bases from V and 7 from J, leaving 17 bases between them.

The J gene is TRBJ1-2, the V gene TRBV21-1. TRBV21-1 is a pseudogene. The CDR3 is made up of 15 amino acids. CDR3 in DNA: TGTGCCAGCAGCGTCGGGGGAGCCTCTAACTATGGCTACACCTTC. Residues: CASSVGGASNYGYTF.

The V and J genes are TRBV30 and TRBJ2-1, with TRBD2 matching 11 bases. V lost 1 base and J lost 6; bases outside the gene matches: 2. Germline assignment: CDR1 GTSNPN and CDR2 SVGIG (reference sequence). CDR3 length: 14 residues. The CDR3 reads CAWSGLAGGNEQFF. In DNA, the CDR3 is TGTGCCTGGAGTGGGCTAGCGGGGGGCAATGAGCAGTTCTTC.

The chain combines TRBV6-5 with TRBJ1-4; 9 nucleotides agree with TRBD1. The germline V gene has CDR1 MNHEY and CDR2 SVGAGI. V gave up 6 bases and J gave up 5 bases; unmatched junction bases: 7. The CDR3 is 15 residues long. CDR3 residues: CASSRTGTGNEKLFF. In nucleotides, the CDR3 is TGTGCCAGCAGCCGCACCGGGACAGGGAATGAAAAACTGTTTTTT.

The chain has TRBV15 and TRBJ1-1, with D perhaps TRBD1 (5 bases). V lost 8 bases and J lost 1, with 11 bases in between. The V gene's germline CDR1 is LNHNV and CDR2 YYDKDF (reference sequence). This CDR3 spans 13 amino acids. The CDR3 here is CATGRGTNTEAFF. The CDR3 nucleotides are TGTGCCACCGGCCGGGGGACGAACACTGAAGCTTTCTTT.

The V call is TRBV3-1 (or the pseudogene TRBV3-2), the J call TRBJ1-3; TRBD1 might be the D (6 bases). There are 15 residues in the CDR3. Germline V gives CDR1 LGHDT, CDR2 YNNKEL (reference sequence). V dropped 3 bases and J dropped 4 bases, with 13 bases sitting between them. The CDR3 sequence is CASSHSGVGGNTIYF. The DNA of the CDR3 is TGTGCCAGCAGCCACTCAGGGGTGGGAGGAAACACCATATATTTT.

The gene calls are TRBV6-2 or TRBV6-3 and TRBJ2-7, with D maybe TRBD2 (6 bases). This CDR3 is built from 16 residues. Trimming pared 2 bases from V and 3 bases from J, leaving 17 bases between. CDR1 is MNHEY and CDR2 is SVGEGT in the germline V gene. The CDR3 spells CASSYDVRGLGYEQYF. The CDR3 nucleotides read TGTGCCAGCAGTTACGACGTGCGGGGTCTGGGCTACGAGCAGTACTTC.

This clone was seen a single time. This chain joins TRBV7-9 and TRBJ1-2; D perhaps matches TRBD1 (6 bases). Trimming cost V 5 bases and J 2 bases, with 15 bases left between them. Germline CDR1 is SEHNR and CDR2 is FQNEAQ (reference sequence). CDR3 length: 15 amino acids. The CDR3, as DNA: TGTGCCAGCAGCACCCCCGGGACACAAAACTATGGCTACACCTTC. Amino acids: CASSTPGTQNYGYTF.

V gene TRBV28 combines with J gene TRBJ2-7, with D possibly TRBD1 on 5 matching bases. Germline V CDR1 and CDR2: MDHEN, SYDVKM. The V and J ends lost 2 bases and 7 bases respectively, with 15 bases between them. The CDR3 extends over 14 amino acids. The DNA of the CDR3 is TGTGCCAGCAGTTTACACCAACAGGTCGGAGAGCAGTACTTC. Translating it yields CASSLHQQVGEQYF.

The chain joins TRBV19 to TRBJ2-7, with D possibly TRBD1 on 6 matching bases. The V end was cut by 5 bases, the J end by 3 bases, with 14 bases between. Germline CDR1 LNHDA, CDR2 SQIVND (reference sequence). The CDR3 runs 14 residues. CDR3 region: CASSYRDAGYEQYF. Here the CDR3 DNA reads TGTGCCAGTAGTTACAGGGATGCCGGCTACGAGCAGTACTTC.

The CDR3 bases are TGTGCCAGCAGTGAAAACTACAGGGGGCTTTATGAGCAGTTCTTC. Its translation: CASSENYRGLYEQFF. The chain has TRBV2 and TRBJ2-1, with 9 bases identical to TRBD1. After removal of 2 bases from V and 8 bases from J, the junction contained 7 bases not matched to a gene. The germline CDR1 and CDR2 sequences are SNHLY and FYNNEI. The CDR3 totals 15 residues.